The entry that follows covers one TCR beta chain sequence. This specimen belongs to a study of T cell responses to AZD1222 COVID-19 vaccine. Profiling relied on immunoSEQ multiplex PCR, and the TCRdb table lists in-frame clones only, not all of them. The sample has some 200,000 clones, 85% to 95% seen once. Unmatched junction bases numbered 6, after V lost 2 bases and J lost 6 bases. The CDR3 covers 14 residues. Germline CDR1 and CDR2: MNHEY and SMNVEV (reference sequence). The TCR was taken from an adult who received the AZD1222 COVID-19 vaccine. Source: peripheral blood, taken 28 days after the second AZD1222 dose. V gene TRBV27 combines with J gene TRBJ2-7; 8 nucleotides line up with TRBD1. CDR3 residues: CASSLGAGGVEQYF. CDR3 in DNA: TGTGCCAGCAGTTTAGGGGCAGGGGGCGTCGAGCAGTACTTC.